This T cell receptor beta chain was observed in a study of cytomegalovirus exposure and HLA in healthy donors. Findings and caveats of the study: A prior analysis recorded that most TCR beta V segments were productive about 87% or about 30% of the time. Overall, approximately 150 TCR beta chains were annotated as cytomegalovirus-associated.

There are 15 residues in the CDR3. Trimming took off 1 base at V and 1 base at J, with 11 bases between the two ends. Germline assignment: CDR1 SGHDT and CDR2 YYEEEE. Comments on this clone: The antigen is not known.

PCR primers comprised 60 Vbeta and 13 Jbeta primers. Sequenced by immunoSEQ multiplex PCR; TCRdb stores in-frame clones only, minus some. Of 140,000 to 150,000 clones listed, approximately 80% were seen once; the top ten hold more than 2%. Though probably carrying unrecorded immune exposures, donors were nominally healthy at sampling. V is TRBV5-6 and J is TRBJ1-2; maybe TRBD1 (5 bases). Sequencing used PBMCs. The sequence derives from a boy aged 2 to 10 in good health and CMV-seronegative. CDR3 nucleotides: TGTGCCAGCAGCTTGTATGCAAGGGGTAACTATGGCTACACCTTC. Encoded protein: CASSLYARGNYGYTF. Full variable domain (outside the CDR3, taken from reference TRBV5-6 and TRBJ1-2): DAGVTQSPTHLIKTRGQQVTLRCSPKSGHDTVSWYQQALGQGPQFIFQYYEEEERQRGNFPDRFSGHQFPNYSSELNVNALLLGDSALYLCASSLYARGNYGYTFGSGTRLTVV.